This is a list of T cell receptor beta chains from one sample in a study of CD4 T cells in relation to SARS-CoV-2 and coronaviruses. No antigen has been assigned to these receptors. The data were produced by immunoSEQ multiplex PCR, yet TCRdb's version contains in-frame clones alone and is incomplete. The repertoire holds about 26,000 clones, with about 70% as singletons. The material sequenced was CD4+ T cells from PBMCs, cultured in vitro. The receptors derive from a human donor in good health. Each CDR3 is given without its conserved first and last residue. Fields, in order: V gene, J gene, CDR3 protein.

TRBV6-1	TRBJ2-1	ASSELGGLAGVDEQF
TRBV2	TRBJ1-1	ASSVRQSNTEAF
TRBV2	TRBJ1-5	ASSERFIQPQH
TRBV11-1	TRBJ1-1	ASRGRNMNTEAF
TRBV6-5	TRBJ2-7	ASRGKGQTIYEQY
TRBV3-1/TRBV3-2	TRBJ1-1	ASSPSGRTLF
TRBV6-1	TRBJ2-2	ASSEAHRGSELF
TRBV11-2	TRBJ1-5	ASSLDGQANQPQH
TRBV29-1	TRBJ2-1	SVERASGGRYNEQF
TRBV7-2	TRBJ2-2	ASSSPLAGGPGELF
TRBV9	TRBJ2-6	ASSPRWVSGANVLT
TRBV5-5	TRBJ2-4	ASRPTGGHIQY
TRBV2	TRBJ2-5	ASSVSGTARTQY
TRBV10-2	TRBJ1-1	ASSDGGGTEAF
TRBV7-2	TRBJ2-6	ASTFSGGTGANVLT
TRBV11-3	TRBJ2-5	ASSLGGQGTAETQY
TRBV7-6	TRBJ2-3	ASSLQETTDTQY
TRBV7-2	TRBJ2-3	ASSLDAQVTQY
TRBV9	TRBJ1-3	ASSVSGQGSSGNTIY
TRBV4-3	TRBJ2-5	ASSQGIGRGVETQY
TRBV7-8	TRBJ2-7	ASSLGSHEQY
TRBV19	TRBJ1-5	ASTPGTGYSNQPQH
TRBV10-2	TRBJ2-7	ASWDRGSGEQY
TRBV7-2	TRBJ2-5	ASSLNLASRAQY
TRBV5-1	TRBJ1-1	ASSLAGATVLFTEAF
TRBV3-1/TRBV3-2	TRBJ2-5	ASSPGRWETQY
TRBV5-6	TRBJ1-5	ASSLRGISNQPQH
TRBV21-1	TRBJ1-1	AGWTGEAKIEAF
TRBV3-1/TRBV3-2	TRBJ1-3	ASSQESRGNTIY
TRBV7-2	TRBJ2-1	ASSLEGSAYNEQF
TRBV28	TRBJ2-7	ASSFERGTGGYEQY
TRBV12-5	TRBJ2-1	ASGLGNFYNEQF
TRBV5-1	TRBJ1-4	ASSLTSEKLF
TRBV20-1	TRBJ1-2	SARTAYGYT
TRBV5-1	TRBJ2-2	ASSLGLAGGNTGELF
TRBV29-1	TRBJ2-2	SVESDTNTGELF
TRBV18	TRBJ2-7	ASSGRISGSSYEQY
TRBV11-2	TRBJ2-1	ASSLEPRASGRGDEQF
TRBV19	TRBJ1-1	ASRPLGGPAEAF
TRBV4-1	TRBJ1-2	ASSQIVRGNYGYT
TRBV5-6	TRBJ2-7	ASSLIQGLYEQY
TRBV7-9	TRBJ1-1	ASSRYTGGNTEAF
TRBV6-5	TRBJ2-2	ASRDRGAGTGELF
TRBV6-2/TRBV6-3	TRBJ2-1	ASSYSTLSSGGLIPTNEQF
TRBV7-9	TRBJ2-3	ASSLASVRFSDTQY
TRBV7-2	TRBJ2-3	ASSTRTGGTADTQY
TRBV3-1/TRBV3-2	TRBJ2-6	ASRKTPSRGGANVLT
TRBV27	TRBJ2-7	ASSLRTGAYEQY
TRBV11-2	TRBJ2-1	ASSTQAGVAYNEQF
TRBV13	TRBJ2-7	ASSLKGSFSYEQY
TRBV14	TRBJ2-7	ASSQAGAIRALY
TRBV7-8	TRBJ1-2	ASSYSLRGTAGYT
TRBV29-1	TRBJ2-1	SVELYNEQF
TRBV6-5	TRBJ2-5	ASSYSGTSGKETQY
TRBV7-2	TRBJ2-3	ASSTYTDTQY